This passage covers 24 T cell receptor beta chains from one sample sequenced in a study of blood T cell repertoires in COVID-19. The table came from immunoSEQ multiplex PCR; TCRdb's copy has only in-frame clones and leaves some out. The table has 140,000 or so clones, around 87% seen once. The source material was peripheral blood. The receptors were gathered from a woman aged 55-70 years with active COVID-19.

This chain uses TRBV11-2 with TRBJ2-2; 11 bases are shared with TRBD2. The CDR3 spans 15 residues. Germline V lookup: CDR1 SGHAT, CDR2 FQNNGV. The V segment lost 4 bases and the J segment 8 bases; nucleotides outside the gene matches: 6. This chain's CDR3 is CASSSPRTSGGELFF. DNA of the CDR3: TGTGCCAGCAGCTCTCCTCGGACTAGCGGGGGGGAGCTGTTTTTT.

The genes are TRBV6-5 and TRBJ2-2; tentative D call: TRBD1 (6 bases). Germline lookup yields CDR1 MNHEY and CDR2 SVGAGI. V was cut by 6 bases and J by 2 bases, with 13 bases left in between. CDR3 length: 15 residues. The CDR3: CASRIGTPNTGELFF. CDR3 bases: TGTGCCAGCAGGATCGGGACACCTAACACCGGGGAGCTGTTTTTT.

This CDR3 reads CASSYLSSNNEQFF. The DNA of the CDR3 is TGTGCCAGCAGTTACTTGAGTTCAAACAATGAGCAGTTCTTC. The chain combines TRBV6-2 or TRBV6-3 with TRBJ2-1, with D hard to call. The CDR3 runs 14 residues. Between the trimmed V and J ends, which lost 1 base and 5 bases, there was a span of 9 bases. Germline-derived CDR1 and CDR2 are MNHEY and SVGEGT.

CDR3: CASSQGAGSSYNEQFF. Here the CDR3 DNA reads TGCGCCAGCAGCCAGGGTGCCGGGAGCTCCTACAATGAGCAGTTCTTC. The chain uses TRBV4-3 and TRBJ2-1; a possible D gene is TRBD2 (6 bases). The V gene lost 3 bases and the J gene lost 0 bases, with 12 bases spanning the gap. The CDR3 is made up of 16 amino acids. Germline assignment: CDR1 LGHNA and CDR2 YSLEER.

This clone turned up a few times. The chain uses TRBV3-1 (or the pseudogene TRBV3-2) and TRBJ1-5; D unresolved. The V end lost 4 bases, the J end lost 4 bases, and 8 bases lay between the germline ends. This CDR3 is built from 13 residues. Germline V gene data show CDR1 as LGHDT and CDR2 as YNNKEL (reference sequence). CDR3 nucleotide sequence: TGTGCCAGCAGCCTTAGTAGAAATCAGCCCCAGCATTTT. As protein: CASSLSRNQPQHF.

This clone showed up just a few times. The chain couples TRBV4-2 to TRBJ1-5; TRBD1 matches at 8 bases. The V gene's germline CDR1 is LGHNA and CDR2 YNFKEQ. There are 16 residues in the CDR3. The V segment lost 0 bases and the J segment 4 bases; nucleotides outside the gene matches: 5. The CDR3 nucleotides read TGTGCCAGCAGCCAAGACCTCACAGGGGGTAATCAGCCCCAGCATTTT. This gives the protein CASSQDLTGGNQPQHF.

This chain links TRBV28 with TRBJ2-7; weak D call: TRBD2 (6 bases). Germline V gives CDR1 MDHEN, CDR2 SYDVKM. CDR3 length equals 14 residues. V was clipped by 3 bases and J by 7 bases, with 16 bases between them. CDR3: CASSLEGPAREQYF. Here the CDR3 DNA reads TGTGCCAGCAGTTTGGAGGGGCCCGCGAGGGAGCAGTACTTC.

The chain has TRBV27 and TRBJ1-6, with TRBD1 matching 10 bases. The CDR3 length is 17 residues. Germline loops: CDR1 MNHEY, CDR2 SMNVEV (reference sequence). V dropped 5 bases and J dropped 6; count of bases not matched to a gene: 10. CDR3 in DNA: TGTGCCAGCAGTCGAGGTCCGGGACAGGGGTTTAATTCACCCCTCCACTTT. It specifies CASSRGPGQGFNSPLHF.

This chain links TRBV7-9 with TRBJ1-1, with D maybe TRBD1 (6 bases). The CDR3 covers 14 residues. Trimming removed 8 bases at V and 4 bases at J, with 17 bases between. Germline assignment: CDR1 SEHNR and CDR2 FQNEAQ (reference sequence). The DNA for the CDR3 is TGTGCCAGCGGCGTAACAGGGACGGGCACTGAAGCTTTCTTT. It specifies CASGVTGTGTEAFF.

V is TRBV5-6 and J is TRBJ1-3, with D unclear. The CDR3 runs 13 residues. CDR1 and CDR2 from the germline V gene are SGHDT and YYEEEE. Between the trimmed V and J ends, which lost 4 bases and 4 bases, there was a span of 9 bases. CDR3 protein: CASSRLAGNTIYF. The CDR3 nucleotides are TGTGCCAGCAGCAGACTAGCGGGAAACACCATATATTTT.

The V gene is TRBV20-1, the J gene TRBJ2-5, with D unresolved. CDR3 length: 10 residues. Deletions cut 5 bases from V and 8 bases from J, with 9 bases between. CDR1 DFQATT and CDR2 SNEGSKA come from the germline V gene (reference sequence). CDR3 residues: CSAHSVTQYF. In DNA form, the CDR3 reads TGCAGTGCTCACTCGGTTACCCAGTACTTC.

The chain joins TRBV15 to TRBJ2-2; 14 bases are shared with TRBD2. This CDR3 spans 20 amino acids. Per germline, CDR1 LNHNV and CDR2 YYDKDF (reference sequence). V lost 3 bases, J lost 5 bases, and 14 bases stayed unmatched. The CDR3: CATSRSFPGTSGSGTGELFF. CDR3 nucleotide sequence: TGTGCCACCAGCAGGTCCTTTCCCGGGACTAGCGGGAGTGGAACCGGGGAGCTGTTTTTT.

The chain couples TRBV28 to TRBJ2-7, with D perhaps matching TRBD1 (5 bases). Germline V gives CDR1 MDHEN, CDR2 SYDVKM. The CDR3 totals 16 residues. Trimming cost V 4 bases and J 3 bases, with 19 bases left between them. The CDR3 sequence is CASSSGSQERVYEQYF. CDR3 in DNA: TGTGCCAGCAGTTCAGGGTCCCAGGAACGGGTCTACGAGCAGTACTTC. The full variable domain, completed using reference TRBV28 and TRBJ2-7, is DVKVTQSSRYLVKRTGEKVFLECVQDMDHENMFWYRQDPGLGLRLIYFSYDVKMKEKGDIPEGYSVSREKKERFSLILESASTNQTSMYLCASSSGSQERVYEQYFGPGTRLTVT.

The rearrangement uses TRBV6-5 and TRBJ1-2; D may be TRBD1 (6 bases). The CDR3 has 15 residues. Germline V CDR1 and CDR2: MNHEY, SVGAGI. Trimming removed 4 bases at V and 3 bases at J, with 15 bases between. The CDR3 protein is CASSSLSPGDYGYTF. CDR3 sequence (DNA): TGTGCCAGCAGTTCCCTCTCCCCAGGGGACTATGGCTACACCTTC.

V gene TRBV11-2 combines with J gene TRBJ2-7; 9 bases line up with TRBD2. This CDR3 contains 16 residues. In germline, CDR1 is SGHAT, CDR2 FQNNGV. V lost 2 bases, J lost 6 bases, and 11 bases stayed unmatched. The CDR3 DNA reads as TGTGCCAGCAGCTTAATCCGACTAGCGGTTTACTCCGAGCAGTACTTC. Encoded protein: CASSLIRLAVYSEQYF.

CDR3 residues: CASLGDFTDTQYF. The CDR3 bases are TGTGCCAGTCTAGGAGATTTCACAGATACGCAGTATTTT. The rearrangement links TRBV7-9 to TRBJ2-3; no definite D call. The CDR3 has 13 residues. Germline loops: CDR1 SEHNR, CDR2 FQNEAQ (reference sequence). V lost 9 bases and J 2 bases, leaving 12 bases between the germline ends.

The chain joins TRBV7-7 to TRBJ2-5, with TRBD1 identical over 9 bases. The CDR3 has 16 amino acids. CDR1 and CDR2 (germline): SSHAT, FNYEAQ (reference sequence). V was clipped by 1 base and J by 5 bases; unmatched bases: 8. The CDR3 sequence is CASSLVGGQGRETQYF. The CDR3, as DNA: TGTGCCAGCAGCTTAGTTGGTGGACAGGGGAGGGAGACCCAGTACTTC. The entire variable domain, with the rest obtained from reference TRBV7-7 and TRBJ2-5, is as follows: GAGVSQSPRYKVTKRGQDVTLRCDPISSHATLYWYQQALGQGPEFLTYFNYEAQPDKSGLPSDRFSAERPEGSISTLTIQRTEQRDSAMYRCASSLVGGQGRETQYFGPGTRLLVL.

J is TRBJ2-3 and V is TRBV6-2 or TRBV6-3; 9 nucleotides match TRBD2. From germline, CDR1 is MNHEY and CDR2 SVGEGT. Unmatched junction bases numbered 9, after V lost 5 bases and J lost 3 bases. The CDR3 runs 16 residues. In DNA, the CDR3 is TGTGCCAGCAGTAGGCCGCGACTAGCGGAAACAGATACGCAGTATTTT. It encodes CASSRPRLAETDTQYF.

The chain is built from TRBV3-1 (or the pseudogene TRBV3-2) and TRBJ2-2; D is possibly TRBD2 (6 bases). V was shortened by 0 bases and J by 7 bases, with 15 bases between the two germline ends. The germline V gene has CDR1 LGHDT and CDR2 YNNKEL (reference sequence). The CDR3 has 16 residues. CDR3 DNA: TGTGCCAGCAGCCAAGATCTTTTAAAGGGAGGCGGGGAGCTGTTTTTT. This sequence encodes CASSQDLLKGGGELFF.

This clone occurred once. V gene TRBV10-1 combines with J gene TRBJ2-1, with TRBD2 matching over 14 bases. The CDR3 runs 17 residues. The V segment lost 5 bases and the J segment 3 bases; nucleotides outside the gene matches: 6. Germline-derived CDR1 and CDR2 are WNHNN and SYGVQD (reference sequence). Written as DNA, the CDR3 is TGCGCCAGCAGTCGGACTAGCGGGAGGTCAGGCTACAATGAGCAGTTCTTC. Translation gives CASSRTSGRSGYNEQFF.

This chain links TRBV18 with TRBJ2-4, with 8 bases fitting TRBD2. The CDR3 runs 17 residues. Germline values: CDR1 KGHSH, CDR2 LQKENI. V lost 3 bases and J lost 8; bases outside the gene matches: 15. CDR3 protein: CASSPTPGGGRGDIQYF. Here the CDR3 DNA reads TGTGCCAGCTCACCTACCCCCGGCGGGGGGCGGGGAGACATTCAGTACTTC.

This clone was detected a few times. The CDR3 region has the DNA TGTGCCAGCAGTTTACGGGAGGGAAAGAAGACGAACACCGGGGAGCTGTTTTTT. Translation gives CASSLREGKKTNTGELFF. The J gene is TRBJ2-2, the V gene TRBV27, with 8 bases lining up with TRBD2. V was pared by 2 bases and J by 0 bases, with 8 bases of the junction left unmatched. Germline CDR1 MNHEY, CDR2 SMNVEV (reference sequence). The CDR3 has 18 residues.

The chain has TRBV6-1 and TRBJ2-7; TRBD1 might be the D (6 bases). Germline CDR1 and CDR2: MNHNS and SASEGT. There are 14 residues in the CDR3. Trimming removed 3 bases at V and 3 bases at J, with 12 bases between. The CDR3 DNA reads TGTGCCAGCAGTGAGTACAGGGCCCTCTACGAGCAGTACTTC. Its translation: CASSEYRALYEQYF.

The rearrangement links TRBV20-1 to TRBJ2-1, with 7 bases matching TRBD2. The CDR3 loop spans 17 amino acids. V shed 3 bases and J 1 base; nucleotides not matched to a gene: 12. Looked up from germline, CDR1 is DFQATT and CDR2 is SNEGSKA (reference sequence). The CDR3 spells CSASQSWRTSSYNEQFF. CDR3 nucleotides: TGCAGTGCTAGTCAATCCTGGAGGACTAGTTCCTACAATGAGCAGTTCTTC.